Presented here are 19 T cell receptor beta chains from one specimen sequenced in a study of human thymus T cells. Thymus tissue was removed during corrective cardiac surgery. Clones were sequenced by immunoSEQ multiplex PCR, and TCRdb holds only the in-frame ones, with some missing. The table lists about 78,000 clones, approximately 97% of them singletons. Sequenced input: thymus tissue. The receptors shown here come from a boy under two years old with a congenital heart defect but otherwise immunologically healthy.

V and J are TRBV5-5 and TRBJ2-1; no definite D call. The V gene lost 0 bases and the J gene lost 2 bases, with 12 bases spanning the gap. Looked up from germline, CDR1 is SGHKS and CDR2 is YYEKEE (reference sequence). This CDR3 has 16 residues. The CDR3 DNA reads TGTGCCAGCAGCTTGGGTCCGAGACTGCCCTACAATGAGCAGTTCTTC. Amino acids: CASSLGPRLPYNEQFF.

This chain uses TRBV6-5 with TRBJ2-5; D is perhaps TRBD2 (5 bases). The CDR3 has 13 residues. V was cut by 3 bases and J by 4 bases, with 9 bases left in between. The V gene's germline CDR1 is MNHEY and CDR2 SVGAGI. The DNA for the CDR3 is TGTGCCAGCAGTTATGAGGGTGGAGAGACCCAGTACTTC. Residues: CASSYEGGETQYF.

The chain couples TRBV21-1 to TRBJ1-2; the DNA was not used to check the table's D call, TRBD1. TRBV21-1 corresponds to a pseudogene. The CDR3 is 14 amino acids. The DNA for the CDR3 is TGTGCCAGCAGCTTAACAGGGGGTCGCTATGGCTACACCTTC. Translation: CASSLTGGRYGYTF.

The genes are TRBV23-1 and TRBJ1-3, with D possibly being TRBD1 (6 bases). TRBV23-1 has ORF status, its function being uncertain. The CDR3 totals 19 residues. Trimming removed 4 bases from V and 1 base from J, with 23 bases in between. The CDR3 bases are TGCGCCAGCAGTCTCAGCCCCTTCTCGACAGGCCTTTCTGGAAACACCATATATTTT. It encodes CASSLSPFSTGLSGNTIYF.

The chain joins TRBV5-1 to TRBJ2-3; 14 bases align to TRBD2. The CDR3 contains 21 residues. Trimming removed 4 bases from V and 2 bases from J; junction bases left unmatched: 18. Germline V CDR1 and CDR2: SGHRS, YFSETQ. CDR3 nucleotides: TGCGCCAGCAGCACGAGGAGGACCGGGACTAGCGGGAGCCAACTCACAGATACGCAGTATTTT. This translates into CASSTRRTGTSGSQLTDTQYF.

The rearrangement joins TRBV5-6 to TRBJ2-3; TRBD2 aligns across 12 bases. This CDR3 has 16 amino acids. Trimming at V came to 1 base and at J to 7 bases, leaving 7 bases not matched to a gene. In germline, CDR1 is SGHDT, CDR2 YYEEEE. The CDR3 protein is CASSLSTSGSLHTQYF. DNA of the CDR3: TGTGCCAGCAGCTTGTCGACTAGCGGGAGTTTACATACGCAGTATTTT.

The chain recombines TRBV19 with TRBJ2-3; a possible D gene is TRBD2 (5 bases). Trimming removed 4 bases from V and 3 bases from J, with 8 bases in between. CDR1 and CDR2 from the germline V gene are LNHDA and SQIVND (reference sequence). The CDR3 contains 13 residues. In DNA, the CDR3 is TGTGCCAGTAGTAAAGGGAGTACAGATACGCAGTATTTT. Translated: CASSKGSTDTQYF. The full variable domain, completed using reference TRBV19 and TRBJ2-3, is DGGITQSPKYLFRKEGQNVTLSCEQNLNHDAMYWYRQDPGQGLRLIYYSQIVNDFQKGDIAEGYSVSREKKESFPLTVTSAQKNPTAFYLCASSKGSTDTQYFGPGTRLTVL.

V and J are TRBV27 and TRBJ2-1; 10 nucleotides align to TRBD2. Germline values: CDR1 MNHEY, CDR2 SMNVEV (reference sequence). This CDR3 comprises 15 residues. V lost 8 bases, J lost 5 bases, and 9 bases stayed unmatched. Here the CDR3 reads CASVGLAGANNEQFF. The DNA of the CDR3 is TGTGCCAGCGTGGGCCTAGCGGGGGCGAACAATGAGCAGTTCTTC.

V is TRBV21-1 and J is TRBJ2-7; the listed D gene, TRBD2, was not tested against the DNA. TRBV21-1 is annotated as a pseudogene. The length of the CDR3 is 14 residues. This CDR3 is CASSKGRLVYEQYF. Here the CDR3 DNA reads TGTGCCAGCAGCAAAGGGCGACTAGTCTACGAGCAGTACTTC.

V gene TRBV5-6 combines with J gene TRBJ2-3; 9 bases match TRBD2. CDR3 length equals 14 residues. Unmatched junction bases numbered 5, after V lost 4 bases and J lost 5 bases. Looked up from germline, CDR1 is SGHDT and CDR2 is YYEEEE. The DNA for the CDR3 is TGTGCCAGCAGCCGCGAGCGGGAGGTAGATACGCAGTATTTT. Residues: CASSREREVDTQYF.

This chain links TRBV7-2 with TRBJ2-1, with D maybe TRBD2 (5 bases). The V end lost 5 bases, the J end lost 11 bases, and 31 bases lay between the germline ends. CDR3 length equals 18 residues. CDR1 is SGHTA and CDR2 is FQGNSA in the germline V gene. The CDR3 sequence is CASSRSGKGFIFTMKQFF. The CDR3 DNA reads as TGTGCCAGCAGCCGATCCGGGAAGGGCTTTATATTTACAATGAAGCAGTTCTTC.

CDR3 loop: CASSPDRDEDRKGAEAFF. Written as DNA, the CDR3 is TGTGCCAGCAGCCCCGACAGGGATGAGGATCGGAAGGGCGCTGAAGCTTTCTTT. The genes are TRBV7-9 and TRBJ1-1; 7 bases align to TRBD1. V shed 5 bases and J 6 bases; nucleotides not matched to a gene: 21. CDR3 size: 18 residues. The germline CDR1 and CDR2 sequences are SEHNR and FQNEAQ (reference sequence).

This clone was counted a single time. The chain recombines TRBV2 with TRBJ2-7; D not resolved. The germline gives CDR1 SNHLY, CDR2 FYNNEI. The CDR3 is 15 residues long. Between the trimmed V and J ends, which lost 0 bases and 2 bases, there was a span of 11 bases. CDR3 amino acids: CASSEAWQETYEQYF. CDR3 DNA sequence: TGTGCCAGCAGTGAAGCATGGCAGGAGACCTACGAGCAGTACTTC.

The chain links TRBV11-2 to TRBJ1-2; 10 positions agree with TRBD1. The CDR3 totals 17 residues. Per germline, CDR1 SGHAT and CDR2 FQNNGV. The V and J ends lost 0 bases and 6 bases, in that order; junction bases with no gene match: 10. CDR3 sequence reads: CASSLDLPPGQGNGYTF. The DNA for the CDR3 is TGTGCCAGCAGCTTAGACCTCCCTCCGGGACAGGGGAATGGCTACACCTTC. The complete variable domain, with remaining parts taken from reference TRBV11-2 and TRBJ1-2, reads EAGVAQSPRYKIIEKRQSVAFWCNPISGHATLYWYQQILGQGPKLLIQFQNNGVVDDSQLPKDRFSAERLKGVDSTLKIQPAKLEDSAVYLCASSLDLPPGQGNGYTFGSGTRLTVV.

The chain is built from TRBV5-1 and TRBJ2-3; D may be TRBD2 (6 bases). The CDR3 is 21 residues long. Germline values: CDR1 SGHRS, CDR2 YFSETQ. V was clipped by 5 bases and J by 2 bases, with 33 bases between them. CDR3 amino acids: CASRHDAVPGLPGFDTDTQYF. The DNA for the CDR3 is TGCGCCAGCAGACATGATGCGGTCCCGGGACTCCCAGGATTTGACACAGATACGCAGTATTTT.

The rearrangement joins TRBV7-9 to TRBJ2-1, with D uncertain. CDR1 SEHNR and CDR2 FQNEAQ come from the germline V gene (reference sequence). V was pared by 4 bases and J by 6 bases, with 4 bases between. This CDR3 has 11 residues. The CDR3 is CASSSLNEQFF. For the CDR3, the DNA is TGTGCCAGCAGCTCCCTCAATGAGCAGTTCTTC. Based on the CDR3 plus reference TRBV7-9 and TRBJ2-1, the full variable domain is DTGVSQNPRHKITKRGQNVTFRCDPISEHNRLYWYRQTLGQGPEFLTYFQNEAQLEKSRLLSDRFSAERPKGSFSTLEIQRTEQGDSAMYLCASSSLNEQFFGPGTRLTVL.

The rearrangement links TRBV6-1 to TRBJ1-4; D is possibly TRBD1 (6 bases). The CDR3 extends over 14 amino acids. Trimming stripped 3 bases from V and 8 bases from J, with 13 bases between. Germline V gene lookup returns CDR1 MNHNS and CDR2 SASEGT. DNA of the CDR3: TGTGCCAGCAGTGATAGGGGGATTGGCGAAAAACTGTTTTTT. Protein sequence: CASSDRGIGEKLFF.

The rearrangement uses TRBV7-2 and TRBJ2-5; TRBD2 matches 7 bases. CDR1 is SGHTA, CDR2 FQGNSA, per germline. The CDR3 spans 14 residues. Trimming at V came to 5 bases and at J to 3 bases, leaving 6 bases not matched to a gene. The CDR3 DNA follows: TGTGCCAGCAGCCGCTTGGGGAGGGAAGAGACCCAGTACTTC. It is translated as CASSRLGREETQYF.

Worth noting for this clone: Other DNA sequences in this specimen translate into the identical CDR3. The chain joins TRBV20-1 to TRBJ2-7, with unresolved D. V gave up 2 bases and J gave up 4 bases, with 6 bases separating them. The CDR3 covers 11 residues. Germline CDR1 reads DFQATT; CDR2 reads SNEGSKA (reference sequence). In nucleotides, the CDR3 is TGCAGTGCTAGATCCTCGTACGAGCAGTACTTC. Its protein is CSARSSYEQYF.